This T cell receptor (beta chain) was retrieved from a study of cytotoxic CD8 clonotypes in ibrutinib-treated CLL. Study-wide findings and caveats: Samples from sustained-remission and progressing patients were taken at different times. Against age-matched healthy donors, baseline clonality ran higher and tracked circulating CD8+ T-cell counts.

With sequencing, the targeted depth ranged from 1 in 200,000 to 1 in 1 million T cells. TCRdb keeps only in-frame clones here, not all; method: immunoSEQ multiplex PCR. The table lists about 130,000 clones, about 79% of them singletons. This CDR3 contains 13 residues. CDR1 SGHRS and CDR2 YFSETQ come from the germline V gene. V lost 4 bases and J lost 1, with 8 bases in between. Points on this clone: Its antigen is unknown.

The chain employs TRBV5-1 and TRBJ2-5; unclear D gene. The TCR sequence derives from a human donor with chronic lymphocytic leukemia. The sequenced sample was PBMCs, obtained after 12 months of ibrutinib treatment. The CDR3 region has the DNA TGCGCCAGCAGCGACGGCCGCCAAGAGACCCAGTACTTC. It yields the protein CASSDGRQETQYF.